A selection of T cell receptor beta chains follows, all from one sample in a study of shared clonotypes between healthy human individuals. This table comes from immunoSEQ multiplex PCR, and its TCRdb copy is limited to in-frame clones, with some not included. Here the sample spans more than 2 million clones, roughly 94% being singletons. Input material: naive CD4+ T cells sorted from blood. The receptors come from a man younger than 35 in good health. Both conserved end residues are part of each CDR3. Fields, in order: clone size, V gene, D gene, J gene, CDR3 protein, CDR3 DNA. A D gene is named only where the DNA matches it firmly. Some rows have no size entry. The others give once, few or many, or a class for an expanded clone.

-	TRBV19	TRBD1	TRBJ1-5	CASRLTGQGYQPQHF	TGTGCCAGTAGACTGACGGGACAGGGATATCAGCCCCAGCATTTT
-	TRBV6-1	-	TRBJ2-7	CASSVTGGHSEQYF	TGTGCCAGCAGTGTTACAGGTGGGCATAGCGAGCAGTACTTC
-	TRBV7-2	TRBD2	TRBJ2-3	CASSLRGRSTDTQYF	TGTGCCAGCAGCTTACGCGGGAGGAGCACAGATACGCAGTATTTT
-	TRBV27	-	TRBJ1-5	CASSPDRTYSNQPQHF	TGTGCCAGCAGTCCCGACAGGACATATAGCAATCAGCCCCAGCATTTT
once	TRBV7-6	TRBD1	TRBJ2-7	CASSSGQGGYEQYF	TGTGCCAGCAGCTCGGGACAGGGAGGCTACGAGCAGTACTTC
once	TRBV30	-	TRBJ2-5	CASSFSETQYF	TGTGCCTCTAGCTTCTCAGAGACCCAGTACTTC
-	TRBV18	-	TRBJ2-5	CASSQGSGETQYF	TGTGCCAGCTCACAAGGGAGTGGAGAGACCCAGTACTTC
-	TRBV9	TRBD2	TRBJ2-5	CASSGSGGAEETQYF	TGTGCCAGCAGCGGTAGCGGGGGGGCAGAAGAGACCCAGTACTTC
-	TRBV5-6	-	TRBJ2-3	CASSWGGTDTQYF	TGTGCCAGCAGCTGGGGAGGCACAGATACGCAGTATTTT
-	TRBV28	-	TRBJ1-1	CASSPRGEAFF	TGTGCCAGCAGTCCTAGGGGAGAAGCTTTCTTT
-	TRBV7-9	-	TRBJ2-1	CASSFNNEQFF	TGTGCCAGCAGCTTTAACAATGAGCAGTTCTTC
-	TRBV5-1	-	TRBJ2-2	CASSLAWGTGELFF	TGCGCCAGCAGCTTGGCTTGGGGAACCGGGGAGCTGTTTTTT
-	TRBV7-2	-	TRBJ1-1	CASSLAQGIATEAFF	TGTGCCAGCAGCTTAGCGCAGGGTATAGCCACTGAAGCTTTCTTT
-	TRBV7-2	-	TRBJ2-7	CASSIGLNYEQYF	TGTGCCAGCAGCATAGGACTCAACTACGAGCAGTACTTC
-	TRBV6-1	-	TRBJ2-3	CASSVSGSTDTQYF	TGTGCCAGCAGTGTATCGGGTAGCACAGATACGCAGTATTTT
-	TRBV2	TRBD1	TRBJ2-3	CASRSNQGAGYTQYF	TGTGCCAGCAGATCAAACCAGGGGGCTGGGTATACGCAGTATTTT
-	TRBV5-1	-	TRBJ2-5	CASSLVGNLETQYF	TGCGCCAGCAGCTTGGTCGGGAATCTAGAGACCCAGTACTTC
-	TRBV18	-	TRBJ2-5	CASYGGEQETQYF	TGTGCCAGCTACGGAGGGGAGCAAGAGACCCAGTACTTC
-	TRBV21-1	-	TRBJ1-4	CASSVKTGDRFRFF	TGTGCCAGCAGCGTAAAGACAGGAGATCGTTTCAGGTTTTTT
-	TRBV5-3	-	TRBJ2-7	CARSLQASSYEQYF	TGTGCCAGAAGCTTGCAGGCGAGCTCCTACGAGCAGTACTTC
-	TRBV2	TRBD1	TRBJ2-7	CASRRYRDRDYEQYF	TGTGCCAGCAGGAGATACCGGGACAGGGATTACGAGCAGTACTTC
-	TRBV9	-	TRBJ2-7	CASSGGQTWDEQYF	TGTGCCAGCAGCGGAGGGCAGACCTGGGACGAGCAGTACTTC
once	TRBV2	TRBD1	TRBJ1-5	CASSVTGDSNQPQHF	TGTGCCAGCAGCGTGACAGGGGATAGCAATCAGCCCCAGCATTTT
-	TRBV4-1	-	TRBJ2-7	CASSQDHSSSLEEQYF	TGCGCCAGCAGCCAAGATCACAGCTCTTCCCTGGAGGAGCAGTACTTC
-	TRBV30	TRBD1	TRBJ1-2	CAWSVLGQGKGGYTF	TGTGCCTGGAGTGTATTGGGACAGGGAAAGGGTGGCTACACCTTC
-	TRBV7-2	-	TRBJ2-3	CASSSGLFTDTQYF	TGTGCCAGCAGCTCCGGTTTGTTCACAGATACGCAGTATTTT
-	TRBV7-9	-	TRBJ1-5	CASSYRLEQPQHF	TGTGCCAGCAGCTACCGCTTAGAACAGCCCCAGCATTTT
-	TRBV6-5	-	TRBJ1-6	CASSYTPRTGSPLHF	TGTGCCAGCAGTTACACCCCTCGCACGGGTTCACCCCTCCACTTT
-	TRBV27	-	TRBJ2-5	CASSPGLGLRWEAQYF	TGTGCCAGCAGTCCGGGACTGGGGTTAAGATGGGAGGCCCAGTACTTC
-	TRBV6-5	TRBD1	TRBJ2-5	CASSYAFTGGLETQYF	TGTGCCAGCAGTTACGCTTTCACAGGGGGGTTAGAGACCCAGTACTTC
-	TRBV5-6	-	TRBJ2-2	CASSFWTRRGTGELFF	TGTGCCAGCAGCTTTTGGACGCGACGGGGAACCGGGGAGCTGTTTTTT
-	TRBV6-5	-	TRBJ2-7	CASRKSAASGEQYF	TGTGCCAGCAGGAAGAGCGCTGCCTCGGGGGAGCAGTACTTC
-	TRBV5-1	-	TRBJ2-3	CASSLDWGTDTQYF	TGCGCCAGCAGCTTGGATTGGGGCACAGATACGCAGTATTTT
-	TRBV5-6	-	TRBJ2-1	CASSSGTFYNEQFF	TGTGCCAGCAGCTCTGGGACTTTCTACAATGAGCAGTTCTTC
-	TRBV11-3	-	TRBJ1-5	CASSLQDGFTSNQPQHF	TGTGCCAGCAGCTTGCAGGACGGATTTACTAGCAATCAGCCCCAGCATTTT
-	TRBV7-2	TRBD2	TRBJ2-2	CASSSGLGSTGELFF	TGTGCCAGCAGCTCCGGACTAGGTTCAACCGGGGAGCTGTTTTTT
-	TRBV9	-	TRBJ2-2	CASSGVQGPGELFF	TGTGCCAGCAGCGGTGTACAGGGCCCCGGGGAGCTGTTTTTT
-	TRBV2	TRBD1	TRBJ2-6	CASSVGTGTLGANVLTF	TGTGCCAGCAGTGTGGGGACAGGGACTCTCGGGGCCAACGTCCTGACTTTC
-	TRBV28	-	TRBJ1-2	CASIKTGRVGYTF	TGTGCCAGCATTAAGACAGGACGCGTTGGCTACACCTTC
-	TRBV13	-	TRBJ1-1	CASSLPGLNTEAFF	TGTGCCAGCAGCTTACCGGGGTTAAACACTGAAGCTTTCTTT
-	TRBV7-8	-	TRBJ1-1	CASSFATQGTIEAFF	TGTGCCAGCAGCTTCGCCACCCAGGGGACGATTGAAGCTTTCTTT
once	TRBV9	TRBD2	TRBJ2-5	CASSVDPSGIQETQYF	TGTGCCAGCAGCGTAGATCCTAGCGGGATCCAAGAGACCCAGTACTTC
-	TRBV11-2	TRBD1	TRBJ1-2	CASSRDSANYGYTF	TGTGCCAGCAGCCGGGACAGTGCTAACTATGGCTACACCTTC
-	TRBV30	-	TRBJ1-1	CAWSVFSGNTEAFF	TGTGCCTGGAGTGTCTTCTCAGGGAACACTGAAGCTTTCTTT
-	TRBV7-6	TRBD2	TRBJ2-5	CASRPTSGQETQYF	TGTGCCAGCAGACCTACTAGCGGCCAAGAGACCCAGTACTTC
-	TRBV5-4	-	TRBJ2-7	CASSEAGIYEQYF	TGTGCCAGCAGTGAAGCGGGCATCTACGAGCAGTACTTC
-	TRBV9	TRBD2	TRBJ2-1	CASSGLAGAEQFF	TGTGCCAGCAGTGGACTAGCGGGGGCCGAGCAGTTCTTC
-	TRBV7-9	TRBD1	TRBJ1-3	CAKTGQGEDGNTIYF	TGTGCCAAAACCGGACAGGGGGAGGATGGAAACACCATATATTTT
once	TRBV10-3	-	TRBJ1-2	CAISGTQPNYGYTF	TGTGCCATCAGCGGGACACAACCTAACTATGGCTACACCTTC
-	TRBV7-3	TRBD1	TRBJ2-5	CASSLGTALNQETQYF	TGTGCCAGCAGCTTAGGGACAGCCCTTAACCAAGAGACCCAGTACTTC
-	TRBV20-1	-	TRBJ1-1	CSAKRGTEAFF	TGCAGTGCTAAAAGGGGCACTGAAGCTTTCTTT
-	TRBV28	-	TRBJ1-5	CASSLFPRPQHF	TGTGCCAGCAGCCTGTTCCCCCGGCCCCAGCATTTT